Following are 6 T cell receptor beta chains from one sample sequenced in a study of cytomegalovirus exposure and HLA in healthy donors. This table comes from immunoSEQ multiplex PCR, and its TCRdb copy is limited to in-frame clones, with some not included. This table has about 260,000 clones, 90% appearing once. Sequencing was carried out using PBMCs. These receptors were obtained from a woman in her twenties or thirties in good health and CMV-seronegative.

The V call is TRBV4-3, the J call TRBJ2-7, with 9 bases identical to TRBD2. Germline CDR1 LGHNA, CDR2 YSLEER. Unmatched junction bases numbered 3, after V lost 0 bases and J lost 0 bases. There are 16 residues in the CDR3. CDR3: CASSQETSGFSYEQYF. In DNA, the CDR3 is TGCGCCAGCAGCCAAGAAACTAGCGGGTTCTCCTACGAGCAGTACTTC.

The V gene is TRBV28, the J gene TRBJ2-7; perhaps TRBD2 as D (5 bases). There are 14 residues in the CDR3. From germline, CDR1 is MDHEN and CDR2 SYDVKM. Trimming cost V 5 bases and J 2 bases, with 13 bases left between them. The CDR3 DNA reads TGTGCCAGCAGTCTCGAGGGCAGTCCCTACGAGCAGTACTTC. Translation: CASSLEGSPYEQYF.

The chain uses TRBV12-5 and TRBJ2-2, with 12 bases lining up with TRBD2. V trimming: 0 bases; J trimming: 7 bases; junction bases outside the gene matches: 9. This CDR3 is built from 18 residues. The V gene's germline CDR1 is LGHNT and CDR2 FRNRAP. This CDR3 is CASGLVRLAGEVGGELFF. The CDR3, as DNA: TGTGCTAGTGGTTTGGTACGACTAGCGGGAGAAGTAGGCGGGGAGCTGTTTTTT. Combining the CDR3 with reference TRBV12-5 and TRBJ2-2 gives the whole variable domain DARVTQTPRHKVTEMGQEVTMRCQPILGHNTVFWYRQTMMQGLELLAYFRNRAPLDDSGMPKDRFSAEMPDATLATLKIQPSEPRDSAVYFCASGLVRLAGEVGGELFFGEGSRLTVL.

The rearrangement uses TRBV29-1 and TRBJ2-7, with 9 bases identical to TRBD2. CDR1 SQVTM and CDR2 ANQGSEA come from the germline V gene. With V trimmed by 4 bases and J by 7 bases, 8 bases remained unmatched. This CDR3 spans 13 amino acids. CDR3 DNA: TGCAGCGTTGCGTTTGTGGCGGGAGGGGAGCAGTACTTC. This translates into CSVAFVAGGEQYF.

This clone has only one observation. This chain joins TRBV28 and TRBJ2-3, with D possibly TRBD2 on 7 matching bases. This CDR3 spans 15 amino acids. Germline V gives CDR1 MDHEN, CDR2 SYDVKM. Trimming took off 7 bases at V and 6 bases at J, with 20 bases between the two ends. CDR3 residues: CASNKGEGLWDTQYF. For the CDR3, the DNA is TGTGCCAGCAATAAGGGGGAGGGCCTTTGGGATACGCAGTATTTT.

The V and J genes are TRBV6-1 and TRBJ2-3, with a weak D call TRBD1 (5 bases). Trimming shortened V by 6 bases and J by 4 bases, and 14 bases separated the two germline ends. The CDR3 extends over 14 amino acids. Germline V gene data show CDR1 as MNHNS and CDR2 as SASEGT. Here the CDR3 DNA reads TGTGCCAGCAGCCCAGGGTCAAGAGCAGATACGCAGTATTTT. Protein sequence: CASSPGSRADTQYF.